The 21 T cell receptor beta chains below all came from one sample that was sequenced in a study of blood T cell repertoires in COVID-19. Some clones are missing from TCRdb's copy, which holds only in-frame ones; the method was immunoSEQ multiplex PCR. The table shows under 350,000 clones, with around 78% occurring only once. The sample was peripheral blood. These receptors all come from a man aged 55 to 70 who had recovered from COVID-19.

V is TRBV11-3 and J is TRBJ2-5; D might be TRBD1 (5 bases). The germline V gene has CDR1 SGHNT and CDR2 YENEEA. The length of the CDR3 is 13 residues. The germline V and J ends were trimmed by 5 bases and 1 base, with 8 bases remaining between them. The CDR3 DNA reads as TGTGCCAGCAGCAGGGGTACCCAAGAGACCCAGTACTTC. This codes for CASSRGTQETQYF.

This clone was observed a handful of times. This chain connects TRBV30 to TRBJ2-2, with 8 bases aligning to TRBD1. Looked up from germline, CDR1 is GTSNPN and CDR2 is SVGIG (reference sequence). V trimming: 4 bases; J trimming: 6 bases; junction bases outside the gene matches: 7. The CDR3 length is 14 residues. The CDR3 loop reads CAWKQDRVAGELFF. CDR3 coding DNA: TGTGCCTGGAAGCAGGACAGGGTAGCCGGGGAGCTGTTTTTT.

The chain links TRBV9 to TRBJ1-1; D gene uncertain. Germline V lookup: CDR1 SGDLS, CDR2 YYNGEE. V lost 3 bases, J lost 0 bases, and 15 bases lay in between. This CDR3 has 16 amino acids. CDR3 sequence: CASSEPRGLLNTEAFF. The DNA for the CDR3 is TGTGCCAGCAGCGAGCCCCGAGGTCTTCTGAACACTGAAGCTTTCTTT. The full variable domain, its missing parts supplied by reference TRBV9 and TRBJ1-1, is DSGVTQTPKHLITATGQRVTLRCSPRSGDLSVYWYQQSLDQGLQFLIQYYNGEERAKGNILERFSAQQFPDLHSELNLSSLELGDSALYFCASSEPRGLLNTEAFFGQGTRLTVV.

The gene calls are TRBV6-7 and TRBJ2-3; TRBD1 matches at 7 bases. TRBV6-7 is identified as an open reading frame with a role that is uncertain. This CDR3 has 14 residues. V shed 5 bases, J shed 0 bases, and the junction held 2 bases outside the gene matches. The CDR3 is CASSTGASTDTQYF. The CDR3 DNA reads as TGTGCCAGCAGTACAGGGGCTAGCACAGATACGCAGTATTTT.

The chain is built from TRBV5-4 and TRBJ2-3, with D possibly matching TRBD1 (6 bases). The CDR3 contains 16 residues. Germline-derived CDR1 and CDR2 are SGHNT and YYREEE (reference sequence). V lost 1 base and J 4 bases, leaving 16 bases between the germline ends. This chain's CDR3 is CASSLRAGRGADTQYF. The CDR3 nucleotides are TGTGCCAGCAGCTTGCGGGCGGGCAGGGGTGCAGATACGCAGTATTTT.

This clone was recorded only once. This chain connects TRBV25-1 to TRBJ1-2, with TRBD1 matching over 11 bases. V trimming: 4 bases; J trimming: 8 bases; junction bases outside the gene matches: 12. CDR3 size: 16 residues. Germline CDR1 MGHDK, CDR2 SYGVNS. The CDR3 protein is CASSASGTGGLRGYTF. CDR3 in DNA: TGTGCCAGCAGTGCTTCCGGGACAGGGGGGCTAAGGGGCTACACCTTC.

The J gene is TRBJ1-5, the V gene TRBV30; D remains ambiguous. Trimming removed 0 bases from V and 4 bases from J, with 7 bases in between. CDR1 is GTSNPN, CDR2 SVGIG, per germline (reference sequence). The CDR3 has 13 residues. The CDR3 DNA reads TGTGCCTGGAGTGTGGCGGATAATCAGCCCCAGCATTTT. It is translated as CAWSVADNQPQHF.

Note on this clone: At one of its ends the junction is not consistent with the germline gene, which may arise from a read error. V and J are TRBV11-2 and TRBJ2-1; 15 bases are shared with TRBD2. The CDR3 has 16 amino acids. Germline loops: CDR1 SGHAT, CDR2 FQNNGV. CDR3 loop: CASSLDSGTSGRPLLF. The CDR3 DNA reads TGTGCCAGCAGCTTAGATTCGGGGACTAGCGGGAGGCCCCTTCTCTTC.

This chain links TRBV5-1 with TRBJ1-1, with TRBD1 matching over 8 bases. Trimming at V came to 4 bases and at J to 2 bases, leaving 4 bases not matched to a gene. The germline V gene encodes CDR1 SGHRS and CDR2 YFSETQ. The CDR3 spans 14 residues. CDR3 sequence reads: CASSTGQGNTEAFF. DNA of the CDR3: TGCGCCAGCAGCACCGGACAGGGTAACACTGAAGCTTTCTTT. Looking up the rest from reference TRBV5-1 and TRBJ1-1 gives the full variable domain: KAGVTQTPRYLIKTRGQQVTLSCSPISGHRSVSWYQQTPGQGLQFLFEYFSETQRNKGNFPGRFSGRQFSNSRSEMNVSTLELGDSALYLCASSTGQGNTEAFFGQGTRLTVV.

The genes are TRBV6-5 and TRBJ2-5, with 14 nucleotides matching TRBD2. Per germline, CDR1 MNHEY and CDR2 SVGAGI. V dropped 7 bases and J dropped 2; count of bases not matched to a gene: 3. This CDR3 has 15 residues. The CDR3 DNA reads as TGTGCCAGCAAGACTAGCGGGAGGGGACAAGAGACCCAGTACTTC. This sequence encodes CASKTSGRGQETQYF.

The chain recombines TRBV21-1 with TRBJ2-3; the table calls TRBD2, which could not be checked here. TRBV21-1 counts as a pseudogene. The CDR3 is 18 amino acids. The CDR3 reads CASSKLEEDDVETDTQYF. The CDR3 DNA reads as TGTGCCAGCAGCAAATTGGAGGAGGATGACGTTGAAACAGATACGCAGTATTTT.

The V gene is TRBV18, the J gene TRBJ2-3; 8 bases are a match to TRBD2. CDR3 length equals 15 residues. V was clipped by 6 bases and J by 4 bases; unmatched bases: 9. Germline V gene lookup returns CDR1 KGHSH and CDR2 LQKENI. For the CDR3, the DNA is TGTGCCAGCTCCCCCCATGGCGGGGGGTCAGATACGCAGTATTTT. Amino acids: CASSPHGGGSDTQYF. The full variable domain, in which reference TRBV18 and TRBJ2-3 provide the parts outside the CDR3, is NAGVMQNPRHLVRRRGQEARLRCSPMKGHSHVYWYRQLPEEGLKFMVYLQKENIIDESGMPKERFSAEFPKEGPSILRIQQVVRGDSAAYFCASSPHGGGSDTQYFGPGTRLTVL.

This rearrangement joins TRBV27 to TRBJ2-7; no definite D call. The V and J ends lost 5 bases and 3 bases respectively, with 5 bases between them. The CDR3 has 11 residues. Germline-derived CDR1 and CDR2 are MNHEY and SMNVEV (reference sequence). The CDR3 loop reads CASSPFYEQYF. Written as DNA, the CDR3 is TGTGCCAGCAGTCCCTTCTACGAGCAGTACTTC.

The chain is built from TRBV5-5 and TRBJ2-3, with 7 positions matching TRBD1. The CDR3 spans 13 residues. J gave up 6 bases and V 4 bases, and 5 bases lay outside the gene matches. The germline V gene encodes CDR1 SGHKS and CDR2 YYEKEE (reference sequence). The CDR3 spells CASSRQGGDTQYF. The CDR3 region has the DNA TGTGCCAGCAGCCGACAGGGTGGGGATACGCAGTATTTT.

The gene calls are TRBV12-3 or TRBV12-4 and TRBJ1-3; no definite D call. This CDR3 is 13 amino acids long. V lost 8 bases and J 0 bases, leaving 8 bases between the germline ends. CDR3 region: CASAPGSGNTIYF. The CDR3 DNA reads as TGTGCCAGCGCCCCGGGCTCTGGAAACACCATATATTTT.

The chain has TRBV6-5 and TRBJ1-1; a possible D gene is TRBD1 (5 bases). V was clipped by 7 bases and J by 7 bases, with 16 bases between them. This CDR3 is built from 13 residues. CDR1 is MNHEY and CDR2 is SVGAGI in the germline V gene. The DNA for the CDR3 is TGTGCCAGCACCTTAGGTTGGGGGGTTGAAGCTTTCTTT. Amino acids: CASTLGWGVEAFF.

The chain links TRBV2 to TRBJ2-7, with a weak D call TRBD2 (5 bases). The germline CDR1 and CDR2 sequences are SNHLY and FYNNEI. The length of the CDR3 is 15 residues. Trimming cost V 4 bases and J 0 bases, with 13 bases left between them. The CDR3: CASSVDYLSSYEQYF. In nucleotides, the CDR3 is TGTGCCAGCAGTGTAGACTACCTTAGCTCCTACGAGCAGTACTTC.

The chain employs TRBV6-1 and TRBJ2-7, with D possibly TRBD1 on 5 matching bases. Germline CDR1 and CDR2: MNHNS and SASEGT. The CDR3 is 15 amino acids. V shed 3 bases and J shed 3 bases, with 15 bases lying between them. The CDR3 is CASSEGPTGFYEQYF. The CDR3 coding sequence is TGTGCCAGCAGTGAGGGGCCAACCGGGTTCTACGAGCAGTACTTC.

The gene calls are TRBV23-1 and TRBJ2-7; unclear D gene. Being an ORF, TRBV23-1 has a function that is uncertain. V was cut by 0 bases and J by 5 bases, with 14 bases left in between. The CDR3 is 15 residues long. Here the CDR3 DNA reads TGCGCCAGCAGTCAATCGAAGCCTATCGTCCACGAGCAGTACTTC. Translation gives CASSQSKPIVHEQYF.

The rearrangement links TRBV18 to TRBJ2-7, with 14 bases lining up with TRBD2. Germline CDR1 is KGHSH and CDR2 is LQKENI. The CDR3 is 19 residues long. V trimming: 2 bases; J trimming: 3 bases; junction bases outside the gene matches: 12. CDR3 in amino acids: CASSPMVGTSGSGVYEQYF. As DNA, the CDR3 is TGTGCCAGCTCACCAATGGTCGGGACTAGCGGGAGTGGGGTCTACGAGCAGTACTTC.

The chain is built from TRBV12-2 and TRBJ2-2; the table assigns TRBD2, which was not confirmed against the DNA. TRBV12-2 is listed as a pseudogene. The CDR3 runs 17 residues. CDR3 nucleotide sequence: TGTGCAAGTCGCTTCTGGCCGGGCGGGAAGAACACCGGGGAGCTGTTTTTT. This encodes CASRFWPGGKNTGELFF.